This TCR beta chain comes out of a study of glioma-infiltrating T cells. CDR1 and CDR2 from the germline V gene are MGHRA and YSYEKL. This CDR3 region has 22 residues. V was trimmed by 4 bases and J by 0 bases, leaving 31 bases between them. TCR alpha and beta CDR3 regions were amplified from RNA using iRepertoire nested multiplex PCR. Via MiXCR, TCRdb re-called the multiplex PCR reads, giving one row per CDR3 protein. Among 95,000 to 110,000 distinct CDR3 sequences listed, around 31% were seen once. A remark on this clonotype: The antigen remains unidentified.

Study results and limitations: Gliomas, especially low-grade, showed above-expected tissue-blood divergence; non-neoplastic patients showed below.

The chain employs TRBV4-1 and TRBJ1-3; D uncertain. Sequencing was performed on glioma tissue, nonneoplastic brain tissue, or PBMCs (not recorded which). The TCR was taken from a human donor with low-grade glioma or glioblastoma, undergoing nonglioma brain surgery, or in good health (not recorded which). This CDR3 reads CASSLRVEVGRSGLHSGNTIYF. The CDR3 DNA sequence: TGCGCCAGCAGCCTAAGGGTAGAGGTGGGCAGGTCGGGCCTACACTCTGGAAACACCATATATTTT.